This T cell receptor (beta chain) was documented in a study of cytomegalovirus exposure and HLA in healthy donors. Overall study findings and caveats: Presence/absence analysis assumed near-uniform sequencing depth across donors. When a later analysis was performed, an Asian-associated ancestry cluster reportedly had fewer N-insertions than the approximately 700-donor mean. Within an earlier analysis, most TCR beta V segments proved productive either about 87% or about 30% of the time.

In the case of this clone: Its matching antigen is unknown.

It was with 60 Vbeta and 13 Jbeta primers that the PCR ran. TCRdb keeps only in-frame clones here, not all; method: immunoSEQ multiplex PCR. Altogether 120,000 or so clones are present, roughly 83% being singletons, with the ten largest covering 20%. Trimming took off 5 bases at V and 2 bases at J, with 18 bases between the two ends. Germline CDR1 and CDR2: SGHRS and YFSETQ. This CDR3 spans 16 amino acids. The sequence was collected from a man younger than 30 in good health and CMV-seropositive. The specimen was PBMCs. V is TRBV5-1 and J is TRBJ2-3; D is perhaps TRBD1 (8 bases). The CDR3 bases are TGCGCCAGCAGGGGGGGGACAGGAACCTTCACAGATACGCAGTATTTT. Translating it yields CASRGGTGTFTDTQYF.